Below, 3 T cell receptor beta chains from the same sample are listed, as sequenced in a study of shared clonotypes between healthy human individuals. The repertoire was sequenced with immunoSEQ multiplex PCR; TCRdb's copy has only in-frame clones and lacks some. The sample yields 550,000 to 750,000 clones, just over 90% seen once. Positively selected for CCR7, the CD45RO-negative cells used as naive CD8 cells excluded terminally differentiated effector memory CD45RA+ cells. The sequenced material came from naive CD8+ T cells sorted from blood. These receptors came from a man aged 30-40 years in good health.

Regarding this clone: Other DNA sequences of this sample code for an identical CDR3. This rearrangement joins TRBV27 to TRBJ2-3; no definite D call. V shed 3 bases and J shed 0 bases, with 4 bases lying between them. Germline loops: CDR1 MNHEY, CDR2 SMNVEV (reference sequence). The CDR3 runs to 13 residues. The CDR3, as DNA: TGTGCCAGCAGTTTTCTCAGCACAGATACGCAGTATTTT. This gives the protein CASSFLSTDTQYF.

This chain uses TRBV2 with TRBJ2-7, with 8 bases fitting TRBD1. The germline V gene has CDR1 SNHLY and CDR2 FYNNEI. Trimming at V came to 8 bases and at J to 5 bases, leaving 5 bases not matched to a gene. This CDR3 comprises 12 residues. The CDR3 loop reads CASFDRGNEQYF. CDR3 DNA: TGTGCCAGCTTCGACAGGGGCAACGAGCAGTACTTC.

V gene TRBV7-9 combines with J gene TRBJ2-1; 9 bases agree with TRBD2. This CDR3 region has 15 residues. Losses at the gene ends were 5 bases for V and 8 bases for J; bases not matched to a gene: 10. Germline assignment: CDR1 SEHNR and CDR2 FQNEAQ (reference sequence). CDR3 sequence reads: CASSTQASGNHEQFF. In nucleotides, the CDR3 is TGTGCCAGCAGCACCCAGGCTAGCGGGAACCATGAGCAGTTCTTC.